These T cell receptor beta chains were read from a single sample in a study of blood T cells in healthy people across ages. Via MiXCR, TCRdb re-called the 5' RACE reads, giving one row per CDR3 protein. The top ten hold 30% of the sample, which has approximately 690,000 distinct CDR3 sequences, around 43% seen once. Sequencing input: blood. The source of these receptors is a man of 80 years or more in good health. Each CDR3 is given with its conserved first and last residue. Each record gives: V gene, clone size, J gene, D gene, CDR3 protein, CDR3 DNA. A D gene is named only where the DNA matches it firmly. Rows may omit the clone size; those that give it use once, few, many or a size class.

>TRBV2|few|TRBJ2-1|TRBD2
CASRKEGTRGNEQFF
TGTGCCAGCAGAAAAGAAGGGACTAGGGGGAATGAGCAGTTCTTC
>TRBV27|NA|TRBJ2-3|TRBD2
CANSLGLAGVLGNMADTQYF
TGTGCCAACAGTTTGGGACTAGCGGGAGTATTGGGGAATATGGCAGATACGCAGTATTTT
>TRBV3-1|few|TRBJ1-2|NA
CASSQEKGRILGYTF
TGTGCCAGCAGCCAAGAGAAAGGCAGGATCCTTGGCTACACCTTC
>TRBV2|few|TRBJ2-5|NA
CASSGMLKGTFQETQYF
TGTGCCAGCAGTGGCATGCTCAAAGGGACATTTCAAGAGACCCAGTACTTC
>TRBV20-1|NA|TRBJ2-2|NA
CSATLGLTGELFF
TGCAGTGCTACTCTGGGACTGACCGGGGAGCTGTTTTTT
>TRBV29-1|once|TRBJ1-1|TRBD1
CSVEEGQGTEAFF
TGCAGCGTTGAGGAGGGACAGGGGACTGAAGCTTTCTTT
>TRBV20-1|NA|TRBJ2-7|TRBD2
CSARTSGGPHNEQYF
TGCAGTGCCCGGACTAGCGGGGGGCCTCACAATGAGCAGTACTTC
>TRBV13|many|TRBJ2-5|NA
CASSSQTGVQAQETQYF
TGTGCCAGCAGCTCACAAACCGGGGTCCAAGCCCAAGAGACCCAGTACTTC
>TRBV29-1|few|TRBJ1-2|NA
CSVVRGAENYGYTF
TGCAGCGTTGTTAGGGGGGCCGAGAACTATGGCTACACCTTC
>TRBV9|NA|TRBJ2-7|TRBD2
CASSLRLAGYEQYF
TGTGCCAGCAGTTTACGACTAGCGGGGTACGAGCAGTACTTC
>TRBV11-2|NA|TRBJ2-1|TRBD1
CASSSPRDRDNEQFF
TGTGCCAGCAGCTCCCCCCGGGACAGGGACAATGAGCAGTTCTTC
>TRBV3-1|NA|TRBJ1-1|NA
CASSQDPVIAAEAFF
TGTGCCAGCAGCCAAGACCCGGTTATCGCCGCTGAAGCTTTCTTT
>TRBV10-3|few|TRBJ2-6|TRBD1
CAISGNVGQGSGANVLTF
TGTGCCATCAGTGGAAATGTAGGACAGGGTTCTGGGGCCAACGTCCTGACTTTC
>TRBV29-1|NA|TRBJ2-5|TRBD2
CSVAGGPETQYF
TGCAGCGTAGCGGGAGGCCCGGAGACCCAGTACTTC
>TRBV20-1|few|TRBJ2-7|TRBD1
CSVIRQGITEQYF
TGCAGTGTTATTAGACAGGGGATCACGGAGCAGTACTTC
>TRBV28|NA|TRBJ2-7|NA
CASSFEQGGSYEQYF
TGTGCCAGCAGTTTTGAACAAGGAGGGTCCTACGAGCAGTACTTC
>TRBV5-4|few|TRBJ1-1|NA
CASTLGGKAFF
TGTGCCAGCACCTTGGGGGGTAAAGCTTTCTTT
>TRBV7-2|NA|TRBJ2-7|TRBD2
CASSPTSAYEQYF
TGTGCCAGCAGCCCGACTAGCGCCTACGAGCAGTACTTC
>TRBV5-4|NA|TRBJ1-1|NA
CASSEPGRVNTEAFF
TGTGCCAGCAGCGAGCCGGGCAGGGTGAACACTGAAGCTTTCTTT
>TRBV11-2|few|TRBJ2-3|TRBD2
CASTSGTSGTDTQYF
TGTGCCAGCACCTCCGGGACTAGCGGGACAGATACGCAGTATTTT
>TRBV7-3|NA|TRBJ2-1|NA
CASSSRARGSNEQFF
TGTGCCAGCAGCTCCCGCGCGCGGGGTAGCAATGAGCAGTTCTTC
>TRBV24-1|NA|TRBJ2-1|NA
CATGPTYNEQFF
TGTGCCACCGGCCCGACCTACAATGAGCAGTTCTTC
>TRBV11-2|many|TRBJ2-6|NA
CASSLVPSGANVLTF
TGTGCCAGCAGCTTAGTACCTAGCGGGGCCAACGTCCTGACTTTC
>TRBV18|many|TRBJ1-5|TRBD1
CASSPPLGAGGREGNQPQHF
TGTGCCAGCTCACCACCGCTAGGCGCAGGGGGCAGGGAGGGCAATCAGCCCCAGCATTTT
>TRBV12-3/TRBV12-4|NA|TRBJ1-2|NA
CASSLGPPGPTGGYTF
TGTGCCAGCAGTTTAGGTCCCCCCGGTCCGACTGGTGGCTACACCTTC
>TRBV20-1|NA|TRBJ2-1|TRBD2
CSASGLAGEDEQCF
TGCAGTGCTAGTGGACTAGCGGGAGAGGACGAGCAGTGCTTC
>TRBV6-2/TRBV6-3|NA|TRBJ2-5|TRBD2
CASSYTGLPQETQYF
TGTGCCAGCAGTTACACGGGACTACCTCAAGAGACCCAGTACTTC
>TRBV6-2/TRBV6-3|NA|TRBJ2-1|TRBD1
CASSYGKGQGESEQFF
TGTGCCAGCAGTTACGGGAAGGGACAGGGGGAGAGTGAGCAGTTCTTC
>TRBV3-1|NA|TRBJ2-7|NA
CASSQESGQISYEQYF
TGTGCCAGCAGCCAAGAAAGTGGACAGATCTCCTACGAGCAGTACTTC
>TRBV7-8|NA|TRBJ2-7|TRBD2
CASSLRTSGGSYSYEQYF
TGTGCCAGCAGCTTGAGGACTAGCGGGGGCTCCTACTCCTACGAGCAGTACTTC
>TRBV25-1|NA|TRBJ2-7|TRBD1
CAIRDRGNEQYF
TGTGCCATCAGGGACAGGGGCAACGAGCAGTACTTC
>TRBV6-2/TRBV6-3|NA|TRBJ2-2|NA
CASSWKPGELFF
TGTGCCAGCAGTTGGAAACCGGGGGAGCTGTTTTTT
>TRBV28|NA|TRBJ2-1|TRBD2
CASSGLAGGLPYNEQFF
TGTGCCAGCAGTGGACTAGCGGGGGGACTCCCCTACAATGAGCAGTTCTTC
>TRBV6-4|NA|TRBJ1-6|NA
CASNQSPLHF
TGTGCCAGCAACCAGTCACCCCTCCACTTT
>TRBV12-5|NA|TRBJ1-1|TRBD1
CASGLPNRGGRYTEAFF
TGTGCTAGTGGTTTGCCTAACAGGGGAGGAAGGTACACTGAAGCTTTCTTT
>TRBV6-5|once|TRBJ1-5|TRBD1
CASSFLAGTGEGSNQPQHF
TGTGCCAGCAGTTTCCTAGCCGGGACAGGGGAGGGTAGCAATCAGCCCCAGCATTTT
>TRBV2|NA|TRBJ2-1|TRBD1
CADSGTGRLQEQFF
TGTGCCGATTCCGGGACAGGGAGGTTGCAGGAGCAGTTCTTC
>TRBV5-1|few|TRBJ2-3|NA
CASSPHLTSTDTQYF
TGCGCCAGCAGCCCACATCTTACTAGCACAGATACGCAGTATTTT
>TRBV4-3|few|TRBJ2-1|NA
CASSQDHGHNEQFF
TGCGCCAGCAGCCAAGATCACGGTCACAATGAGCAGTTCTTC
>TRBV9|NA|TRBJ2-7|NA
CASSKGTSATSYEQYF
TGTGCCAGCAGCAAAGGGACATCGGCTACGTCCTACGAGCAGTACTTC
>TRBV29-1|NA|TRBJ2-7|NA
CSVVNPGSYNEQYF
TGCAGCGTTGTTAACCCAGGGTCCTACAATGAGCAGTACTTC
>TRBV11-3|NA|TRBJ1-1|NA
CASSFNAGPKNTEAFF
TGTGCCAGCAGCTTCAACGCGGGGCCTAAGAACACTGAAGCTTTCTTT
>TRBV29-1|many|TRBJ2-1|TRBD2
CSGSSGSSNEQFF
TGCAGCGGGTCTAGCGGGAGTTCCAATGAGCAGTTCTTC
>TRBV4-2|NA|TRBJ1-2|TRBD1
CASSQHGQVNYGYTF
TGTGCCAGCAGCCAACACGGACAGGTTAACTATGGCTACACCTTC